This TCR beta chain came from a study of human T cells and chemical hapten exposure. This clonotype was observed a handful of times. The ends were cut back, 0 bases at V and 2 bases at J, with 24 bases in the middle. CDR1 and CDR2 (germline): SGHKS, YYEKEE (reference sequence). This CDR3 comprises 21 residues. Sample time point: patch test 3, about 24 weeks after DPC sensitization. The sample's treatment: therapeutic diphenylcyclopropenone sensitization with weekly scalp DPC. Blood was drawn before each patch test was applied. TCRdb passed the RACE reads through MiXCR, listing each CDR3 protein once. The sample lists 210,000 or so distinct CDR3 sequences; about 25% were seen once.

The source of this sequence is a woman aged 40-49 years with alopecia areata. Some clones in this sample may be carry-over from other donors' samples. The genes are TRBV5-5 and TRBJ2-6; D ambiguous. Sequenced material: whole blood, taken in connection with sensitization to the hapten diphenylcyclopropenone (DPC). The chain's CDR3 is CASSLGQVERTLSPGANVLTF. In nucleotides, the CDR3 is TGTGCCAGCAGCTTGGGGCAGGTTGAGAGAACTCTTTCCCCTGGGGCCAACGTCCTGACTTTC.